This T cell receptor (beta chain) was identified during a study of blood T cell repertoires in COVID-19. In the study overall: Sites in the United States, Italy and Spain provided acute and convalescent COVID-19 samples. T cells, B-cell-depleted T cells, or PBMCs provided the cDNA or gDNA that served as material.

How the authors handled the data: From reference gene primer amplification, estimates of nucleated cell counts were derived. Assay used: immunoSEQ multiplex PCR; TCRdb lists only in-frame clones, some missing. V and J calls and clone size are those listed in that table; D and trimming were worked out from the DNA. The sample has some 200,000 clones; roughly 85% are singletons. The CDR3 length is 13 residues. CDR1 and CDR2 (germline): MNHNS, SASEGT. Trimming pared 1 base from V and 4 bases from J, leaving 7 bases between. This TCR was sampled from a middle-aged man who had recovered from COVID-19. The chain joins TRBV6-1 to TRBJ1-1; no reliable D call. Sequencing was carried out using peripheral blood. CDR3 DNA sequence: TGTGCCAGCAGTGAAGTTACAGCCACTGAAGCTTTCTTT. It specifies CASSEVTATEAFF.